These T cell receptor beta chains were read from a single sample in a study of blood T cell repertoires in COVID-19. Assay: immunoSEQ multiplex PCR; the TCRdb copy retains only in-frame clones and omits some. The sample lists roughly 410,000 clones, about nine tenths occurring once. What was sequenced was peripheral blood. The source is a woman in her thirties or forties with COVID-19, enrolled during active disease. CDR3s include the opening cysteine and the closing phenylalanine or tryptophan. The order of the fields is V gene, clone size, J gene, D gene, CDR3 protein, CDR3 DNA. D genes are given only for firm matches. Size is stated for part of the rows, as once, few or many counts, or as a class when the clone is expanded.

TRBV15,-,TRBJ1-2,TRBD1,CATSRSRSEAGGGGYTF,TGTGCCACCAGCAGGTCTCGTTCCGAGGCAGGGGGCGGGGGCTACACCTTC
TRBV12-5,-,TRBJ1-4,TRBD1,CASGLPNLGQGEKLFF,TGTGCTAGTGGTTTGCCAAACCTGGGACAGGGTGAGAAACTGTTTTTT
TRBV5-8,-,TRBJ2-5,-,CASTENTGTQETQYF,TGTGCCAGCACCGAAAATACAGGGACCCAAGAGACCCAGTACTTC
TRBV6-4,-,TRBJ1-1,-,CASSTPAVNTEAFF,TGTGCCAGCAGTACCCCGGCGGTGAACACTGAAGCTTTCTTT
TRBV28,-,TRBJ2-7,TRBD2,CASIGTSGNYEQYF,TGTGCCAGCATAGGGACTAGCGGAAATTACGAGCAGTACTTC
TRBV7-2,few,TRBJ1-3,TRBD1,CASSLDRRSGNTIYF,TGTGCCAGCAGCTTGGACAGGCGCTCTGGAAACACCATATATTTT
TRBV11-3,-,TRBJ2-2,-,CASSFDPVTGELFF,TGTGCCAGCAGCTTTGATCCGGTTACCGGGGAGCTGTTTTTT
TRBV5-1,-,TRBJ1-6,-,CASSSEEGGSPLHF,TGCGCCAGCAGCTCTGAGGAGGGAGGTTCACCCCTCCACTTT
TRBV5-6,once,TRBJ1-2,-,CASSPHGGSNYGYTF,TGTGCCAGCAGTCCCCATGGTGGCTCTAACTATGGCTACACCTTC
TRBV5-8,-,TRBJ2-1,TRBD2,CASSFQIAGGPPRYNEQFF,TGTGCCAGCAGCTTCCAGATTGCGGGAGGACCGCCGAGGTACAATGAGCAGTTCTTC
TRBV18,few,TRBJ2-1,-,CASSPTSSMRNEQFF,TGTGCCAGCTCACCGACAAGCTCCATGCGCAATGAGCAGTTCTTC
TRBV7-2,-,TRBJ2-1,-,CASSPSLARGTNEQFF,TGTGCCAGCAGCCCGTCCTTAGCGAGGGGGACAAATGAGCAGTTCTTC
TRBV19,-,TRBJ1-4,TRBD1,CASSPGQASHEKLFF,TGTGCCAGTAGTCCGGGACAGGCGTCGCATGAAAAACTGTTTTTT
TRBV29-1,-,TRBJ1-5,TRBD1,CSALADREDQPQHF,TGCAGCGCCTTAGCGGACAGGGAGGATCAGCCCCAGCATTTT
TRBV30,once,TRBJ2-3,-,CAWTGGPDTQYF,TGTGCCTGGACAGGAGGCCCAGATACGCAGTATTTT
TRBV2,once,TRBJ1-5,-,CASSESGGYSNQPQHF,TGTGCCAGCAGTGAAAGTGGGGGGTATAGCAATCAGCCCCAGCATTTT
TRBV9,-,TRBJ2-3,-,CASSVEGTGGLTDTQYF,TGTGCCAGCAGCGTAGAAGGAACCGGCGGCCTCACAGATACGCAGTATTTT
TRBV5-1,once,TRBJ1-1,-,CASSLSLRNTEAFF,TGCGCCAGCAGCTTGTCACTTAGGAACACTGAAGCTTTCTTT
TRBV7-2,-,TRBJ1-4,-,CASSSTGRGDEKLFF,TGTGCCAGCAGCTCCACAGGGAGGGGAGATGAAAAACTGTTTTTT
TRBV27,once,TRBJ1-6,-,CASSLYANQLNSPLHF,TGTGCCAGCAGTTTATATGCAAACCAACTTAATTCACCCCTCCACTTT